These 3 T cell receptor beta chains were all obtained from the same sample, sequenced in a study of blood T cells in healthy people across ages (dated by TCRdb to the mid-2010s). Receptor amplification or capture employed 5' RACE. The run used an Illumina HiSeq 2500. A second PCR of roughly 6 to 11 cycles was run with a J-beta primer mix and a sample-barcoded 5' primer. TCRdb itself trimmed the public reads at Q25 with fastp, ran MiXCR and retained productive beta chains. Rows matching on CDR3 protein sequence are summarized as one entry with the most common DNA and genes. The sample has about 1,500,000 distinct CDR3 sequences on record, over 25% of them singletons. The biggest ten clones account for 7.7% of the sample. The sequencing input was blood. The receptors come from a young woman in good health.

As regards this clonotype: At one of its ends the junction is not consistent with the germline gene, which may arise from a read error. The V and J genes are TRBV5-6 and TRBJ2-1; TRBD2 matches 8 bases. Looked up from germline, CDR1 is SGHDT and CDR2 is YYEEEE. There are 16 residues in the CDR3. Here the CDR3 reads CAGSLGGGLSYNEQFF. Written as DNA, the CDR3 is TGTGCCGGCAGCTTGGGCGGGGGGCTCTCCTACAATGAGCAGTTCTTC. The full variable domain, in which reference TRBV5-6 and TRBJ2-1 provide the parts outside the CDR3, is DAGVTQSPTHLIKTRGQQVTLRCSPKSGHDTVSWYQQALGQGPQFIFQYYEEEERQRGNFPDRFSGHQFPNYSSELNVNALLLGDSALYLCAGSLGGGLSYNEQFFGPGTRLTVL.

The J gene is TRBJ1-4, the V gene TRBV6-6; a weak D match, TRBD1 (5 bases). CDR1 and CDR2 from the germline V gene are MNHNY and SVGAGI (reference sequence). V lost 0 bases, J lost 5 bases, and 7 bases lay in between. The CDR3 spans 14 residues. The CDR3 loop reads CASSYSWGNEKLFF. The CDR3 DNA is TGTGCCAGCAGTTACTCCTGGGGGAATGAAAAACTGTTTTTT.

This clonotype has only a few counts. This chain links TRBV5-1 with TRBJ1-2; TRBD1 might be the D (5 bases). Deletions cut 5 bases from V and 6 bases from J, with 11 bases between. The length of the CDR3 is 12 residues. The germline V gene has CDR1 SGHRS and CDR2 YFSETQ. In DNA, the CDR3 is TGCGCCAGCAGGCTTGCAGGGCATGGCTACACCTTC. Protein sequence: CASRLAGHGYTF.